This T cell receptor (beta chain) was recorded in a study of T cells after yellow fever vaccination (dated by TCRdb to the late 2010s). Background on the whole study: The SMART-Seq v4 Ultra Low Input RNA kit was used to prepare libraries from fractions with low cell numbers. Blood was collected at multiple timepoints before and after primary and secondary immunization, and bulk PBMC replicates and cell subsets were isolated. Two healthy male donors, one aged 18 to 30 and one aged 30 to 40 years, made up the cohort. Bulk TCR alpha and beta repertoires were sequenced longitudinally to track T-cell clones before and after primary and booster YFV17D yellow fever vaccination.

Beyond this particular receptor, the publication reports: Because the study included only a couple of donors, the extent to which the findings can be generalized is limited. A small share of clonotypes was detected in both CD4 and CD8 compartments, with the overlap likely arising from convergent recombination. The secondary T-cell response was weaker than the primary response but faster, peaking on day 5 instead of day 15. After the booster, most of the clones that had expanded following primary vaccination were detected again (just under 97% of CD4 and around 90% of CD8), which suggests that memory was broadly maintained. FACS-sorted repertoires could contain abundant contaminating clonotypes from the bulk population, so computational filtering was required.

After removal of 1 base from V and 3 bases from J, the junction retains 10 bases not matched to a gene. The CDR3 runs 17 amino acids, cysteine and phenylalanine included. CDR3 DNA is the only sequence kept; it has 51 bases, read in frame from the first base. Reading the germline V gene gives CDR1 SGDLS and CDR2 YYNGEE. TCR cDNA was synthesized by 5'RACE template switching, through which a universal primer site and unique molecular identifiers were introduced. Priming for cDNA synthesis came from both the TCR alpha and TCR beta constant segments. Libraries were amplified in two PCR steps, with sample barcodes and sequencing adapters added in the second step. Libraries were sequenced on Illumina HiSeq 2500 (2x100 bp) or NovaSeq (2x150 bp). As for the authors' bioinformatics: Reads were demultiplexed and collapsed into UMI consensus sequences with MIGEC, and V(D)J alignment was performed with MiXCR. Vaccine-responding clonotypes were defined with edgeR using replicate PBMC samples, requiring FDR below 0.01 and a log2 fold change above 5 up to day 15. CD4 or CD8 identity was assigned to each bulk clonotype according to whether the clonotype was present at higher abundance in the sequenced CD4 repertoire or the sequenced CD8 repertoire. In-frame beta chains were kept once TCRdb had trimmed the public reads at Q25 with fastp and called clones with MiXCR. Entries are consolidated by CDR3 protein sequence, retaining the most common genes and DNA. In this record, the V and J calls reflect TCRdb's handling and not the investigators' own analysis. The sample includes fewer than 90,000 distinct CDR3 sequences, with more than 5.5% observed a single time. Roughly 35% of the sample rests with the top ten.

Of note for this clonotype: The antigen it binds to is not known. No much larger clonotype is one base removed from it; base qualities were not supplied.

According to the study, the label for this sample's treatment or condition signals: live attenuated yellow fever vaccine strain. PBMCs were isolated from peripheral blood using a standard Ficoll-Paque protocol. Dynabeads CD4 and CD8 positive selection kits were used to isolate the CD4 and CD8 T-cell fractions. TriZol was used to extract RNA from bulk PBMCs, CD4 and CD8 fractions, and dextramer-positive and dextramer-negative fractions. Here the chain combines TRBV9 and TRBJ2-1; a stretch of 7 junction bases matches TRBD1. This material consisted of CD8+ T cells sorted from PBMCs, taken 4 to 6 days after the first yellow fever vaccination. The origin of this receptor is a man aged 18 to 30 who received the YFV17D yellow fever vaccine. The DNA sequence is given as TGTGCCAGCAGCGTAACCCCGACAGGGTCCGACTACAATGAGCAGTTCTTC. The encoded protein is CASSVTPTGSDYNEQFF.